Below, 20 T cell receptor beta chains from the same sample are listed, as sequenced in a study of T cell changes during pregnancy in multiple sclerosis. This table comes from immunoSEQ multiplex PCR, and its TCRdb copy is limited to in-frame clones, with some not included. The table lists tens of thousands of clones, around nine tenths of them singletons, with approximately 2% in the top ten. This specimen was peripheral blood, taken after pregnancy. Receptors were obtained from a female donor with multiple sclerosis, enrolled in a pregnancy study.

This clone was recorded only once. The chain employs TRBV5-5 and TRBJ2-1; weak D call: TRBD2 (6 bases). CDR3 length equals 15 residues. The germline V gene has CDR1 SGHKS and CDR2 YYEKEE (reference sequence). Trimming took off 1 base at V and 5 bases at J, with 13 bases between the two ends. The CDR3 region has the DNA TGTGCCAGCAGCTTGCGGGGGTGGGGCGACAATGAGCAGTTCTTC. Protein sequence: CASSLRGWGDNEQFF.

V and J are TRBV19 and TRBJ1-2; maybe TRBD1 (5 bases). V gave up 7 bases and J gave up 4 bases, with 16 bases separating them. This CDR3 is 14 amino acids long. Germline lookup yields CDR1 LNHDA and CDR2 SQIVND (reference sequence). This chain's CDR3 is CASTHVGGSYGYTF. The CDR3 nucleotides read TGTGCCAGTACTCACGTGGGGGGTAGCTATGGCTACACCTTC.

Only a few counts were recorded for this clone. This chain uses TRBV29-1 with TRBJ2-7; the match to TRBD2 covers 7 bases. Germline-derived CDR1 and CDR2 are SQVTM and ANQGSEA. The CDR3 length is 13 residues. Trimming removed 5 bases from V and 3 bases from J; junction bases left unmatched: 7. The CDR3: CSVQRGVDYEQYF. The CDR3 coding sequence is TGCAGCGTTCAGCGGGGCGTTGACTACGAGCAGTACTTC.

CDR3 DNA: TGTGCCAGCAGCTTAGGGCAGGTCCCTTATGGCTACACCTTC. Translated, it gives CASSLGQVPYGYTF. The chain couples TRBV7-2 to TRBJ1-2, with D uncertain. The V end lost 1 base, the J end lost 5 bases, and 11 bases lay between the germline ends. Germline values: CDR1 SGHTA, CDR2 FQGNSA. The CDR3 runs 14 residues. The variable domain in full, with the rest retrieved from reference TRBV7-2 and TRBJ1-2, is GAGVSQSPSNKVTEKGKDVELRCDPISGHTALYWYRQSLGQGLEFLIYFQGNSAPDKSGLPSDRFSAERTGGSVSTLTIQRTQQEDSAVYLCASSLGQVPYGYTFGSGTRLTVV.

V and J are TRBV2 and TRBJ2-7; 9 bases agree with TRBD2. Germline V CDR1 and CDR2: SNHLY, FYNNEI. The CDR3 has 15 amino acids. The V and J ends lost 7 bases and 0 bases, in that order; junction bases with no gene match: 7. As DNA, the CDR3 is TGTGCCAGCACCGCGACTAGCGGAGTCTCCTACGAGCAGTACTTC. It specifies CASTATSGVSYEQYF.

The genes are TRBV13 and TRBJ1-2; TRBD1 matches at 10 bases. From germline, CDR1 is PRHDT and CDR2 FYEKMQ (reference sequence). With 4 bases clipped from V and 6 bases from J, the junction kept 5 bases outside the gene matches. The CDR3 runs 14 residues. The CDR3 region has the DNA TGTGCCAGCAGCTGGGACAGGGGTGTCAATGGCTACACCTTC. Its translation: CASSWDRGVNGYTF.

This chain connects TRBV5-1 to TRBJ1-4; TRBD1 aligns across 12 bases. Germline assignment: CDR1 SGHRS and CDR2 YFSETQ. With V trimmed by 0 bases and J by 2 bases, 11 bases remained unmatched. This CDR3 has 20 amino acids. CDR3 sequence reads: CASSLAPGQGALFTNEKLFF. In DNA form, the CDR3 reads TGCGCCAGCAGCTTGGCCCCGGGACAGGGGGCATTGTTCACTAATGAAAAACTGTTTTTT.

The rearrangement joins TRBV11-2 to TRBJ2-3, with D possibly TRBD2 on 7 matching bases. The CDR3 loop spans 15 amino acids. Germline CDR1 is SGHAT and CDR2 is FQNNGV. The ends were cut back, 4 bases at V and 2 bases at J, with 13 bases in the middle. The CDR3 bases are TGTGCCAGCAGCTCGGGGGGCTTATTCACAGATACGCAGTATTTT. Its translation: CASSSGGLFTDTQYF.

Here the CDR3 DNA reads TGTGCCAGCAGCTTGGGAACAGGGGAGAACACTGAAGCTTTCTTT. Translation: CASSLGTGENTEAFF. The genes are TRBV11-3 and TRBJ1-1, with 7 positions matching TRBD1. In germline, CDR1 is SGHNT, CDR2 YENEEA. V shed 3 bases, J shed 1 base, and the junction held 5 bases outside the gene matches. The CDR3 runs 15 residues.

The V gene is TRBV27, the J gene TRBJ1-4; 9 bases are a match to TRBD1. The germline V gene encodes CDR1 MNHEY and CDR2 SMNVEV (reference sequence). V lost 6 bases, J lost 3 bases, and 8 bases stayed unmatched. The CDR3 consists of 16 residues. Here the CDR3 reads CASRADHRGPNEKLFF. The CDR3 nucleotides read TGTGCCAGCAGGGCCGACCACAGGGGGCCTAATGAAAAACTGTTTTTT. Full variable domain (missing parts from reference TRBV27 and TRBJ1-4): EAQVTQNPRYLITVTGKKLTVTCSQNMNHEYMSWYRQDPGLGLRQIYYSMNVEVTDKGDVPEGYKVSRKEKRNFPLILESPSPNQTSLYFCASRADHRGPNEKLFFGSGTQLSVL.

The V call is TRBV28, the J call TRBJ2-7, with D possibly matching TRBD1 (5 bases). The V gene lost 5 bases and the J gene lost 6 bases, with 20 bases spanning the gap. Germline V gene data show CDR1 as MDHEN and CDR2 as SYDVKM. CDR3 length: 15 residues. The CDR3 spells CASSNSYRLGGEQYF. The CDR3 coding sequence is TGTGCCAGCAGTAACAGCTACAGGTTAGGTGGCGAGCAGTACTTC.

J is TRBJ2-3 and V is TRBV30, with a tentative D call TRBD1 (6 bases). CDR1 and CDR2 from the germline V gene are GTSNPN and SVGIG (reference sequence). Trimming stripped 3 bases from V and 4 bases from J, with 11 bases between. The length of the CDR3 is 13 residues. CDR3 DNA sequence: TGTGCCTGGAGAGCCAGGGGCCCAGATACGCAGTATTTT. This encodes CAWRARGPDTQYF.

The rearrangement links TRBV6-1 to TRBJ2-1, with 11 nucleotides matching TRBD2. The CDR3 is made up of 15 amino acids. Unmatched junction bases numbered 9, after V lost 6 bases and J lost 8 bases. In germline, CDR1 is MNHNS, CDR2 SASEGT. CDR3 nucleotides: TGTGCCAGCAGCACCACTAGCGGGGGTATGGATGAGCAGTTCTTC. Translation: CASSTTSGGMDEQFF.

V usage is TRBV28 and J usage is TRBJ2-3, with TRBD2 matching 13 bases. Germline CDR1 MDHEN, CDR2 SYDVKM. This CDR3 contains 17 residues. The junction had 6 bases not matched to a gene; V was cut back by 0 bases and J by 6 bases. The chain's CDR3 is CASSLWELAGGSDTQYF. For the CDR3, the DNA is TGTGCCAGCAGTTTATGGGAACTAGCGGGGGGGTCGGATACGCAGTATTTT.

The gene calls are TRBV7-9 and TRBJ1-1; 12 bases map to TRBD1. CDR3 size: 16 residues. The germline CDR1 and CDR2 sequences are SEHNR and FQNEAQ (reference sequence). Losses at the gene ends were 5 bases for V and 5 bases for J; bases not matched to a gene: 9. Here the CDR3 DNA reads TGTGCCAGCAGCCCGAGGGACAGGGGGCGGGATACTGAAGCTTTCTTT. It encodes CASSPRDRGRDTEAFF.

The chain combines TRBV4-3 with TRBJ1-2; 9 nucleotides line up with TRBD1. J lost 4 bases, V lost 0 bases, and 3 bases had no gene match. There are 15 residues in the CDR3. Germline assignment: CDR1 LGHNA and CDR2 YSLEER. CDR3 sequence: CASSQDAQGAYGYTF. The CDR3, as DNA: TGCGCCAGCAGCCAAGACGCACAGGGGGCCTATGGCTACACCTTC.

The gene calls are TRBV28 and TRBJ1-5; D is unclear. Trimming left V 6 bases short and J 9 bases short, with 6 bases between. The CDR3 is 10 amino acids. CDR1 is MDHEN and CDR2 is SYDVKM in the germline V gene. CDR3 in amino acids: CASSLRPQHF. Written as DNA, the CDR3 is TGTGCCAGCAGCCTCAGGCCCCAGCATTTT.

This chain joins TRBV29-1 and TRBJ1-1; D is uncertain. Germline values: CDR1 SQVTM, CDR2 ANQGSEA. The CDR3 sequence is 15 residues long. Deletions cut 4 bases from V and 1 base from J, with 16 bases between. DNA for the CDR3: TGCAGCGTTGTGCGGGAGGGATCATCGAACACTGAAGCTTTCTTT. This gives the protein CSVVREGSSNTEAFF.

This clone was recorded once. This chain links TRBV30 with TRBJ1-2, with TRBD1 as a possible D gene (5 bases). The germline V gene has CDR1 GTSNPN and CDR2 SVGIG (reference sequence). Trimming left V 3 bases short and J 4 bases short, with 15 bases between. This CDR3 contains 14 residues. For the CDR3, the DNA is TGTGCCTGGAGGCGGGGGGGTCAGGGCTATGGCTACACCTTC. This codes for CAWRRGGQGYGYTF. Combining the CDR3 with reference TRBV30 and TRBJ1-2 gives the whole variable domain SQTIHQWPATLVQPVGSPLSLECTVEGTSNPNLYWYRQAAGRGLQLLFYSVGIGQISSEVPQNLSASRPQDRQFILSSKKLLLSDSGFYLCAWRRGGQGYGYTFGSGTRLTVV.

J is TRBJ1-1 and V is TRBV6-5, with D possibly TRBD1 on 5 matching bases. The V gene's germline CDR1 is MNHEY and CDR2 SVGAGI. V was shortened by 0 bases and J by 7 bases, with 12 bases between the two germline ends. The CDR3 has 14 residues. CDR3 region: CASSYSAQVGEAFF. The CDR3 nucleotides read TGTGCCAGCAGTTACTCGGCACAGGTAGGTGAAGCTTTCTTT.